This T cell receptor (beta chain) was sequenced in a study of cytomegalovirus exposure and HLA in healthy donors. Study-wide points: With high specificity and sensitivity, the classifier reportedly diagnosed cytomegalovirus status. The study listed roughly 160 cytomegalovirus-associated TCR beta chains.

These donors were members of the approximately 110-subject validation cohort, a group separate from the roughly 670-subject first cohort. The assay was immunoSEQ multiplex PCR, and TCRdb's table has in-frame clones only and misses some. The repertoire holds 150,000 to 200,000 clones, with around nine tenths as singletons. As concerns this clone: The antigen is not known.

Trimming pared 2 bases from V and 4 bases from J, leaving 7 bases between. Germline V gives CDR1 SGHTA, CDR2 FQGNSA. This CDR3 has 13 amino acids. The rearrangement links TRBV7-2 to TRBJ2-3, with D unclear. This receptor was identified in a man in his late teens or twenties in good health and CMV-seropositive. The sequencing sample was made of PBMCs. Written as DNA, the CDR3 is TGTGCCAGCAGCTTAAATCCAGCAGATACGCAGTATTTT. Translating it yields CASSLNPADTQYF. Looking up the rest from reference TRBV7-2 and TRBJ2-3 gives the full variable domain: GAGVSQSPSNKVTEKGKDVELRCDPISGHTALYWYRQSLGQGLEFLIYFQGNSAPDKSGLPSDRFSAERTGGSVSTLTIQRTQQEDSAVYLCASSLNPADTQYFGPGTRLTVL.